The 14 T cell receptor beta chains reported below all come from one sample, sequenced in a study of blood T cells in healthy people across ages (dated by TCRdb to the mid-2010s). Library generation was performed with 5' RACE. The data were produced on an Illumina HiSeq 2500. The second PCR ran for about 6 to 11 cycles and used a J-beta primer mix along with a sample-barcoded 5' primer. TCRdb reran the public reads through fastp at Q25 and MiXCR, keeping productive beta chains. Each entry merges the rows of one CDR3 protein and shows their most common DNA and genes. The sample table shows more than 800,000 distinct CDR3 sequences, and around 28% are seen once. The top ten clones comprise roughly a sixth of the sample. Sequencing was carried out using blood. These receptors were collected from a woman aged 80 or over in good health.

The V gene is TRBV7-2, the J gene TRBJ2-6; D may be TRBD1 or TRBD2 (5 bases each). The CDR3 spans 19 residues. Germline V gene lookup returns CDR1 SGHTA and CDR2 FQGNSA. The V end was cut by 4 bases, the J end by 2 bases, with 21 bases between. The CDR3 nucleotides are TGTGCCAGCAGCTCGACATCGGGACGGGGAAGAACTGGGGCCAACGTCCTGACTTTC. Its protein product is CASSSTSGRGRTGANVLTF. Full variable domain (outside the CDR3, taken from reference TRBV7-2 and TRBJ2-6): GAGVSQSPSNKVTEKGKDVELRCDPISGHTALYWYRQSLGQGLEFLIYFQGNSAPDKSGLPSDRFSAERTGGSVSTLTIQRTQQEDSAVYLCASSSTSGRGRTGANVLTFGAGSRLTVL.

This clonotype appeared many times. The chain couples TRBV7-2 to TRBJ2-1; the D is unclear. The germline V gene encodes CDR1 SGHTA and CDR2 FQGNSA. This CDR3 is built from 15 residues. V was pared by 0 bases and J by 7 bases, with 13 bases between. The CDR3 reads CASSLATLYKNEQFF. CDR3 sequence (DNA): TGTGCCAGCAGCTTAGCCACCCTTTACAAAAATGAGCAGTTCTTC.

The chain uses TRBV14 and TRBJ2-5; D unclear. The CDR3 has 14 residues. V lost 0 bases and J 4 bases, leaving 9 bases between the germline ends. Per the germline V gene, CDR1 is SGHDN and CDR2 is FVKESK. The CDR3 nucleotides read TGTGCCAGCAGCCAAGAAATCTGGGGAGAGACCCAGTACTTC. Residues: CASSQEIWGETQYF.

Regarding this clonotype: It may be a read error: a sequence one base away is much more abundant. This sequence joins TRBV7-6 and TRBJ1-5; D is ambiguous. The CDR3 is 14 amino acids. Trimming stripped 2 bases from V and 9 bases from J, with 14 bases between. Germline CDR1 is SGHVS and CDR2 is FNYEAQ. CDR3 nucleotides: TGTGCCAGCAGCTTAAGGGCAGATCATCGGCCCCAGCATTTT. Encoded protein: CASSLRADHRPQHF.

On this clonotype itself: The final CDR3 position lacks the conserved phenylalanine or tryptophan, pointing to a likely read error. This sequence joins TRBV10-2 and TRBJ2-1; D is possibly TRBD2 (5 bases). The CDR3 has 14 amino acids. CDR1 and CDR2 (germline): WSHSY, SAAADI. The CDR3 is CASRELAGGNEQFL. The CDR3 bases are TGCGCCAGCAGAGAGTTGGCGGGTGGAAATGAGCAGTTCTTA.

V is TRBV28 and J is TRBJ1-2; no firm D call. Germline CDR1 and CDR2: MDHEN and SYDVKM. With 0 bases removed from V and 4 bases from J, the gap between germline ends came to 12 bases. The CDR3 sequence is 15 residues long. The CDR3 bases are TGTGCCAGCAGTTTATGGACACCTATGGTCTATGGCTACACCTTC. Translated, it gives CASSLWTPMVYGYTF.

This clonotype was counted ten times or more. The chain employs TRBV5-1 and TRBJ2-7, with 8 positions matching TRBD1. The CDR3 is made up of 15 amino acids. CDR1 is SGHRS, CDR2 YFSETQ, per germline. Trimming took 0 bases from V and 3 from J; bases not matched to a gene: 5. The CDR3 sequence is CASSLEAGGLYEQYF. DNA for the CDR3: TGCGCCAGCAGCTTGGAGGCAGGGGGCCTCTACGAGCAGTACTTC.

This clonotype was detected a few times. A much larger clonotype is one base distant, so this may be a read error. V is TRBV7-2 and J is TRBJ2-3; 7 bases match TRBD2. CDR1 and CDR2 (germline): SGHTA, FQGNSA. The CDR3 is made up of 15 amino acids. In DNA, the CDR3 is TGTGCCTGCAGCTTAGGGACTACTAGCACAGATACGCAGTATTTT. This gives the protein CACSLGTTSTDTQYF.

In this sample, this clonotype turned up many times. This chain joins TRBV6-5 and TRBJ2-7; 10 bases align to TRBD1. V dropped 2 bases and J dropped 2; count of bases not matched to a gene: 9. The CDR3 contains 17 residues. Germline V gene sequence: CDR1 MNHEY, CDR2 SVGAGI. This chain's CDR3 is CASSYKITGTGAYEQYF. The CDR3 DNA reads as TGTGCCAGCAGTTACAAAATTACCGGGACAGGGGCCTACGAGCAGTACTTC.

The sample holds many counts of this clonotype. The J gene is TRBJ1-1, the V gene TRBV5-1; D gene unclear. With 4 bases removed from V and 1 base from J, the gap between germline ends came to 17 bases. CDR3 length equals 16 residues. CDR1 is SGHRS and CDR2 is YFSETQ in the germline V gene. The CDR3 region is CASSPMYPGGNTEAFF. The CDR3 DNA reads as TGCGCCAGCAGCCCGATGTATCCAGGAGGGAACACTGAAGCTTTCTTT. The full variable domain, with the rest looked up from reference TRBV5-1 and TRBJ1-1, is KAGVTQTPRYLIKTRGQQVTLSCSPISGHRSVSWYQQTPGQGLQFLFEYFSETQRNKGNFPGRFSGRQFSNSRSEMNVSTLELGDSALYLCASSPMYPGGNTEAFFGQGTRLTVV.

This clonotype was counted ten times or more. This chain uses TRBV20-1 with TRBJ2-7, with 10 bases identical to TRBD1. Germline CDR1 and CDR2: DFQATT and SNEGSKA (reference sequence). V lost 5 bases, J lost 2 bases, and 6 bases stayed unmatched. The CDR3 totals 14 residues. CDR3 nucleotides: TGCAGTGCTCCCGACAGGGGGCGAACCTACGAGCAGTACTTC. It codes for CSAPDRGRTYEQYF.

The V gene is TRBV9, the J gene TRBJ1-2, with TRBD1 matching 7 bases. Per germline, CDR1 SGDLS and CDR2 YYNGEE. V gave up 4 bases and J gave up 3 bases; unmatched junction bases: 6. This CDR3 contains 14 residues. CDR3 sequence reads: CASSSHRGDYGYTF. The DNA for the CDR3 is TGTGCCAGCAGCTCCCACAGGGGCGACTATGGCTACACCTTC.

The chain uses TRBV7-2 and TRBJ2-3; D uncertain. The CDR3 has 14 amino acids. The ends were cut back, 5 bases at V and 0 bases at J, with 9 bases in the middle. Germline V CDR1 and CDR2: SGHTA, FQGNSA. CDR3 nucleotide sequence: TGTGCCAGCAGCCCCGACACTAGCACAGATACGCAGTATTTT. Its protein is CASSPDTSTDTQYF.

At least ten counts were recorded for this clonotype. The CDR3 DNA reads as TGCGCCAGCAGCTTCGGGACTAGCGTGGGAGAGACCCAGTACTTC. This sequence encodes CASSFGTSVGETQYF. V is TRBV5-1 and J is TRBJ2-5, with 10 positions matching TRBD2. The CDR3 totals 15 residues. J was trimmed by 4 bases and V by 2 bases; bases with no gene match: 5. CDR1 and CDR2 (germline): SGHRS, YFSETQ.